The entry that follows covers one T cell receptor (beta chain) sequence. What it binds is not known. The same CDR3 also results from other DNA sequences found in this sample. Germline V lookup: CDR1 SGHNT, CDR2 YYREEE (reference sequence). This CDR3 is 13 amino acids long. The germline V and J ends were trimmed by 0 bases and 3 bases, with 6 bases remaining between them. The data stem from a study of shared clonotypes between healthy human individuals. Study-wide background: Each donor's CD8 memory used one plate, CD8 naive two, each CD4 subset three.

Study processing details: For the immunoSEQ data, sequences were junction-only without quality scores, so filtering differed. Sequencing was performed with immunoSEQ multiplex PCR; in TCRdb, only in-frame clones are kept and a portion is missing. The V and J calls and clone size are taken from that table; D and trimming were inferred from the DNA. Among about 2.4 million clones, more than 85% were seen once, and the ten largest hold 0.36%. Study findings and constraints: Estimated clonotype richness was generally higher in naive than memory subsets. Sampling involved blood alone; tissue repertoires likely differ.

Sequenced: naive CD4+ T cells from PBMCs. Stated subset: CD45RA+ positively selected. The V call is TRBV5-4, the J call TRBJ2-5, with D possibly matching TRBD1 (6 bases). The source of this sequence is a man aged 18 to 30 in good health. Some clones in this sample may be carry-over from other donors' samples. CDR3: CASSLDREETQYF. CDR3 coding DNA: TGTGCCAGCAGCTTGGACAGGGAAGAGACCCAGTACTTC.